This T cell receptor (beta chain) comes out of a study of B cell selection in AIRE deficiency. Study-level findings and limits: About a third of healthy-shared Treg sequences were found among patient Tconv cells. Only about a tenth of approximately 3,700 shared Treg sequences were patient-specific; 31.6% healthy-specific. AIRE-deficient Tconv and Treg repertoires matched healthy donors in TCRBV, CDR3 length, diversity. CDR3s were shorter in shared Treg sequences, reflecting few non-templated nucleotide insertions.

V shed 0 bases and J shed 6 bases, with 14 bases lying between them. The germline V gene has CDR1 LGHNA and CDR2 YSLEER. The CDR3 spans 15 residues. Here immunoSEQ multiplex PCR was the method, and the copy in TCRdb shows in-frame clones only, minus some. Of tens of thousands of clones in the sample, around 97% were seen once. Sorting defined conventional CD4 T cells as CD4+CD127+. About this clone itself: Its antigen is still unknown.

The sequence was obtained from a human donor with AIRE deficiency. The sequenced material came from conventional CD4+ T cells sorted from PBMCs. The chain employs TRBV4-3 and TRBJ1-2; weak D call: TRBD1 (6 bases). CDR3 coding DNA: TGCGCCAGCAGCCAAGACCACAGGGTAGGTGATGGCTACACCTTC. As protein: CASSQDHRVGDGYTF.